This TCR beta chain was identified in a study of control samples from healthy donors and cancer patients. The data were produced by immunoSEQ multiplex PCR, yet TCRdb's version contains in-frame clones alone and is incomplete. The sample consists of 45,000 or so clones, approximately 89% of them appearing once. The germline gives CDR1 GTSNPN, CDR2 SVGIG (reference sequence). The CDR3 sequence is 15 residues long. Trimming stripped 3 bases from V and 2 bases from J, with 15 bases between. The chain recombines TRBV30 with TRBJ2-3, with a weak D call TRBD1 (5 bases). The TCR comes from an older woman with lung cancer. Sequencing input: PBMCs. CDR3 DNA: TGTGCCTGGAGACGGGTGGGGCAGATCACAGATACGCAGTATTTT. As protein: CAWRRVGQITDTQYF.